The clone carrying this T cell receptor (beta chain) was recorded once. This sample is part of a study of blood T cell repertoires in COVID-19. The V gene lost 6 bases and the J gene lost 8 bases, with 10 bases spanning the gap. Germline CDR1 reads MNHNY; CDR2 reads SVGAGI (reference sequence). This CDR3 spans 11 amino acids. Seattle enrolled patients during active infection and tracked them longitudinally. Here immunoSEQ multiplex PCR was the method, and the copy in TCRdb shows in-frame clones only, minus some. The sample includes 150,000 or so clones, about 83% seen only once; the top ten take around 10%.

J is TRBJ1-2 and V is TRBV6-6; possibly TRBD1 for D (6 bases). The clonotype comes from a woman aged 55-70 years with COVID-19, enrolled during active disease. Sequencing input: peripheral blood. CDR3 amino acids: CASSNRVGYTF. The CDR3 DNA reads TGTGCCAGCAGCAACAGGGTCGGCTACACCTTC.